This T cell receptor (beta chain) stems from a study of blood T cell repertoires in COVID-19. In the study overall: The origin of the acute and convalescent COVID-19 samples was the United States, Italy and Spain. PBMCs, B-cell-depleted T cells, or T cells provided the cDNA or gDNA that made up the material.

The study recruited people aged 18 to 89 years across approximately 25 US areas. V gave up 3 bases and J gave up 2 bases, with 8 bases separating them. The germline CDR1 and CDR2 sequences are MNHEY and SMNVEV (reference sequence). The CDR3 totals 15 residues. Original analysis: It was from reference gene primer amplification that nucleated cell counts were estimated. This table comes from immunoSEQ multiplex PCR, and its TCRdb copy is limited to in-frame clones, with some not included. V, J and clone size were drawn from that table, and D and trimming were deduced from the DNA. The sample has a few hundred thousand clones, approximately 83% seen once.

The sequence was collected from a woman between 40 and 50 years old with acute COVID-19. This chain uses TRBV27 with TRBJ1-6; D call uncertain. The sequencing input was PBMCs or T cells enriched from blood (not recorded which). Here the CDR3 reads CASSFSPTYNSPLHF. The CDR3 DNA sequence: TGTGCCAGCAGTTTTTCCCCCACCTATAATTCACCCCTCCACTTT.